The next 21 T cell receptor beta chains were all read from a single sample in a study of T cells in Graves' hyperthyroidism and ophthalmopathy. TCR beta CDR3 regions were amplified from RNA transcripts. RT-PCR in the first round (using the HTBI primer set) targeted the TCR CDR3. TCRdb fed the multiplex PCR reads into MiXCR, producing one record per CDR3 protein. The sample shows approximately 360,000 distinct CDR3 sequences, approximately 15% of them seen only once. Sequencing was carried out using blood. These receptors were obtained from a woman between 18 and 29 years old with Graves' hyperthyroidism that later progressed to Graves' ophthalmopathy.

As regards this clonotype: This could be a read error, since a much larger clone is one nucleotide away. This rearrangement joins TRBV24-1 to TRBJ2-7; D may be TRBD1 or TRBD2 (5 bases each). The CDR3 is made up of 12 amino acids. The germline V gene encodes CDR1 KGHDR and CDR2 SFDVKD. The CDR3 region is CGTSDEGYEQYF. The CDR3 DNA reads as TGTGGCACCAGTGATGAGGGGTACGAGCAGTACTTC.

This clonotype was picked up a small number of times. It may be a read error: a sequence one base away is much more abundant. The CDR3 carries no conserved terminal phenylalanine or tryptophan, so it likely arises from a read error. The chain is built from TRBV2 and TRBJ1-1, with D possibly being TRBD1 (6 bases). CDR3 length: 13 amino acids. Trimming pared 6 bases from V and 5 bases from J, leaving 13 bases between. Germline values: CDR1 SNHLY, CDR2 FYNNEI. The CDR3 DNA follows: TGTGCCAGCAGGCGACAGGTAAAGACTGAAGCTTTCCTT. Encoded protein: CASRRQVKTEAFL.

This clonotype was seen many times. The rearrangement uses TRBV20-1 and TRBJ2-7; D possibly matches TRBD1 or TRBD2 (7 bases each). The CDR3 is 15 amino acids. Trimming pared 4 bases from V and 5 bases from J, leaving 21 bases between. The V gene's germline CDR1 is DFQATT and CDR2 SNEGSKA (reference sequence). The CDR3 here is CSATRQGEGLDEQYF. The CDR3 DNA sequence: TGCAGTGCTACCCGTCAGGGGGAGGGCCTGGACGAGCAGTACTTC.

This clonotype was picked up one time. V gene TRBV4-3 combines with J gene TRBJ2-1; D perhaps matches TRBD1 (6 bases). This CDR3 has 13 amino acids. V was cut by 0 bases and J by 10 bases, with 10 bases left in between. Germline loops: CDR1 LGHNA, CDR2 YSLEER. This CDR3 reads CASSQEDRSEQFF. The CDR3 DNA is TGCGCCAGCAGCCAAGAAGACAGGAGCGAGCAGTTCTTC.

This clonotype came up many times. The chain uses TRBV28 and TRBJ2-7, with D possibly matching TRBD1 (5 bases). CDR1 and CDR2 (germline): MDHEN, SYDVKM. V dropped 2 bases and J dropped 5 bases, with 19 bases sitting between them. The CDR3 has 16 residues. CDR3 protein: CASSLEKSRGSDEQYF. Here the CDR3 DNA reads TGTGCCAGCAGTTTAGAGAAGAGTAGGGGATCGGACGAGCAGTACTTC.

The genes are TRBV7-2 and TRBJ2-1, with D maybe TRBD2 (5 bases). Trimming pared 5 bases from V and 2 bases from J, leaving 19 bases between. This CDR3 contains 17 residues. Per germline, CDR1 SGHTA and CDR2 FQGNSA. The chain's CDR3 is CASSPSLLRATYNEQFF. CDR3 nucleotide sequence: TGTGCCAGCAGCCCAAGTTTGTTGCGGGCCACCTACAATGAGCAGTTCTTC. Using reference TRBV7-2 and TRBJ2-1 for the parts outside the CDR3, the full variable domain is GAGVSQSPSNKVTEKGKDVELRCDPISGHTALYWYRQSLGQGLEFLIYFQGNSAPDKSGLPSDRFSAERTGGSVSTLTIQRTQQEDSAVYLCASSPSLLRATYNEQFFGPGTRLTVL.

At least ten counts were recorded for this clonotype. The gene calls are TRBV5-1 and TRBJ2-7; TRBD2 matches 7 bases. The trim removed 1 base at V and 5 bases at J, leaving 6 bases unmatched. CDR3 length: 14 residues. Germline lookup yields CDR1 SGHRS and CDR2 YFSETQ. The CDR3: CASSLLGGRDEQYF. In DNA, the CDR3 is TGCGCCAGCAGCTTGTTGGGAGGGCGGGACGAGCAGTACTTC. The full variable domain, rest sourced from reference TRBV5-1 and TRBJ2-7, is KAGVTQTPRYLIKTRGQQVTLSCSPISGHRSVSWYQQTPGQGLQFLFEYFSETQRNKGNFPGRFSGRQFSNSRSEMNVSTLELGDSALYLCASSLLGGRDEQYFGPGTRLTVT.

This clonotype has at least ten counts. V is TRBV13 and J is TRBJ2-5; D uncertain. The germline V and J ends were trimmed by 2 bases and 5 bases, with 9 bases remaining between them. Germline loops: CDR1 PRHDT, CDR2 FYEKMQ (reference sequence). The CDR3 consists of 13 residues. The CDR3 sequence: CASSLRLMETQYF. The CDR3 DNA reads TGTGCCAGCAGCTTAAGGCTAATGGAGACCCAGTACTTC.

This clonotype appeared many times. This chain uses TRBV6-1 with TRBJ2-1; no reliable D call. V was clipped by 6 bases and J by 3 bases, with 9 bases between them. Germline V gene sequence: CDR1 MNHNS, CDR2 SASEGT. CDR3 length: 13 residues. The CDR3 nucleotides read TGTGCCAGCAGGCCTATTAACTACAATGAGCAGTTCTTC. Amino acids: CASRPINYNEQFF.

The chain combines TRBV28 with TRBJ2-1; TRBD2 matches 9 bases. This CDR3 contains 15 residues. Germline CDR1 MDHEN, CDR2 SYDVKM. J was trimmed by 13 bases and V by 3 bases; bases with no gene match: 13. In DNA, the CDR3 is TGTGCCAGCAGTTTCTCTCTAGCGGGAAAAGAGACACAGTTCTTC. This translates into CASSFSLAGKETQFF. Together with reference TRBV28 and TRBJ2-1, the CDR3 gives the full variable domain: DVKVTQSSRYLVKRTGEKVFLECVQDMDHENMFWYRQDPGLGLRLIYFSYDVKMKEKGDIPEGYSVSREKKERFSLILESASTNQTSMYLCASSFSLAGKETQFFGPGTRLTVL.

The rearrangement joins TRBV9 to TRBJ1-4; D is unresolved. Trimming pared 0 bases from V and 8 bases from J, leaving 14 bases between. CDR3 size: 15 residues. CDR1 is SGDLS, CDR2 YYNGEE, per germline. The DNA of the CDR3 is TGTGCCAGCAGCGTAGTGGGTAGATTGGGCGAAAAACTGTTTTTT. Amino acids: CASSVVGRLGEKLFF.

The chain combines TRBV20-1 with TRBJ1-5; 7 nucleotides line up with TRBD1. From germline, CDR1 is DFQATT and CDR2 SNEGSKA (reference sequence). V lost 2 bases, J lost 3 bases, and 4 bases stayed unmatched. The CDR3 has 14 residues. The CDR3 sequence: CSARWDRNNQPQHF. DNA of the CDR3: TGCAGTGCTAGATGGGACAGAAACAATCAGCCCCAGCATTTT.

This clonotype was detected ten times or more. V usage is TRBV20-1 and J usage is TRBJ2-3; possible D gene TRBD2, 6 bases. V dropped 3 bases and J dropped 0 bases, with 13 bases sitting between them. There are 15 residues in the CDR3. The germline V gene has CDR1 DFQATT and CDR2 SNEGSKA (reference sequence). CDR3: CSASAIADSTDTQYF. CDR3 nucleotides: TGCAGTGCTAGTGCGATAGCGGATAGCACAGATACGCAGTATTTT.

In this sample, this clonotype turned up many times. The chain is built from TRBV2 and TRBJ2-5, with D perhaps matching TRBD1 or TRBD2 (5 bases each). V was shortened by 3 bases and J by 3 bases, with 11 bases between the two germline ends. The CDR3 has 14 amino acids. Germline loops: CDR1 SNHLY, CDR2 FYNNEI. The CDR3 DNA follows: TGTGCCAGCAGTGAGGGACCCTGGGAAGAGACCCAGTACTTC. Protein: CASSEGPWEETQYF.

This clonotype was detected once. J is TRBJ2-1 and V is TRBV9; TRBD2 agrees at 8 bases. The V gene end was trimmed by 0 bases and the J gene end by 0 bases; junction bases not matched to a gene: 8. Germline loops: CDR1 SGDLS, CDR2 YYNGEE. The CDR3 extends over 18 amino acids. The CDR3 is CASSVEAGGSFSYNEQFF. CDR3 nucleotide sequence: TGTGCCAGCAGCGTAGAGGCGGGAGGATCTTTCTCCTACAATGAGCAGTTCTTC.

This clonotype was found many times. J is TRBJ1-2 and V is TRBV28; D unresolved. The V and J ends lost 1 base and 8 bases respectively, with 14 bases between them. The germline V gene encodes CDR1 MDHEN and CDR2 SYDVKM. The CDR3 contains 14 residues. CDR3 nucleotides: TGTGCCAGCAGTTTATCACCCGCCTCGAGGGGCTACACCTTC. Amino acids: CASSLSPASRGYTF.

This clonotype has at least ten counts. The chain employs TRBV20-1 and TRBJ2-1, with D possibly being TRBD2 (6 bases). The CDR3 totals 14 residues. Germline V gene lookup returns CDR1 DFQATT and CDR2 SNEGSKA (reference sequence). Trimming pared 5 bases from V and 6 bases from J, leaving 17 bases between. CDR3 nucleotide sequence: TGCAGTGCTCGTAGACCAGCGGGCCTCAATGAGCAGTTCTTC. This gives the protein CSARRPAGLNEQFF.

In this sample, this clonotype turned up many times. The chain joins TRBV20-1 to TRBJ2-7, with D perhaps matching TRBD1 (6 bases). Trimming removed 0 bases from V and 3 bases from J, with 9 bases in between. The V gene's germline CDR1 is DFQATT and CDR2 SNEGSKA (reference sequence). The CDR3 has 13 residues. Written as DNA, the CDR3 is TGCAGTGCTAGAGATTCGACAGGCTACGAGCAGTACTTC. Its translation: CSARDSTGYEQYF.

The V and J genes are TRBV7-9 and TRBJ2-1; 11 bases agree with TRBD2. Germline trimming cut 4 bases from V and 8 bases from J; bases unmatched to any gene: 7. The CDR3 has 15 amino acids. Germline V CDR1 and CDR2: SEHNR, FQNEAQ (reference sequence). The DNA for the CDR3 is TGTGCCAGCAGCTATACTAGCGGGAGAGGCGATGAGCAGTTCTTC. Translating it yields CASSYTSGRGDEQFF.

This clonotype was observed a few times. V is TRBV7-9 and J is TRBJ2-1; D is uncertain. The CDR3 contains 13 residues. Germline values: CDR1 SEHNR, CDR2 FQNEAQ (reference sequence). Trimming pared 3 bases from V and 6 bases from J, leaving 9 bases between. The CDR3 bases are TGTGCCAGCAGCTTTGGCTTCGGCAATGAGCAGTTCTTC. It is translated as CASSFGFGNEQFF. Drawing the rest from reference TRBV7-9 and TRBJ2-1, the complete variable domain is DTGVSQNPRHKITKRGQNVTFRCDPISEHNRLYWYRQTLGQGPEFLTYFQNEAQLEKSRLLSDRFSAERPKGSFSTLEIQRTEQGDSAMYLCASSFGFGNEQFFGPGTRLTVL.

This clonotype was detected a few times. This chain links TRBV9 with TRBJ1-1; 8 nucleotides align to TRBD1. The CDR3 consists of 14 residues. Germline V lookup: CDR1 SGDLS, CDR2 YYNGEE. V shed 0 bases and J 7 bases; nucleotides not matched to a gene: 5. The CDR3 is CASSVEWTGSEAFF. The CDR3 coding sequence is TGTGCCAGCAGCGTAGAATGGACAGGGAGTGAAGCTTTCTTT. Full variable domain (remainder filled in from reference TRBV9 and TRBJ1-1): DSGVTQTPKHLITATGQRVTLRCSPRSGDLSVYWYQQSLDQGLQFLIQYYNGEERAKGNILERFSAQQFPDLHSELNLSSLELGDSALYFCASSVEWTGSEAFFGQGTRLTVV.